The clone carrying this TCR beta chain has more than one count but fewer than ten. Its specificity is unknown. The data were obtained in a study of cytomegalovirus exposure and HLA in healthy donors. General study findings and limits: Earlier results showed most TCR beta V segments being productive about 90% or about 30% of the time.

PCR used 60 Vbeta primers and 13 Jbeta primers. Assay: immunoSEQ multiplex PCR; the TCRdb copy retains only in-frame clones and omits some. The table has about 120,000 clones, 55% to 75% seen once. This receptor was identified in a woman aged 40 to 50 in good health and CMV-seropositive. The sample was PBMCs.

This chain's CDR3 is CASSLEGNTGELFF. As DNA, the CDR3 is TGTGCCAGCTCACTAGAGGGGAACACCGGGGAGCTGTTTTTT. The chain recombines TRBV6-4 with TRBJ2-2; tentatively, D is TRBD2 (5 bases). The V gene lost 8 bases and the J gene lost 1 base, with 11 bases spanning the gap. CDR3 length equals 14 residues. Germline V CDR1 and CDR2: MRHNA, SNTAGT.